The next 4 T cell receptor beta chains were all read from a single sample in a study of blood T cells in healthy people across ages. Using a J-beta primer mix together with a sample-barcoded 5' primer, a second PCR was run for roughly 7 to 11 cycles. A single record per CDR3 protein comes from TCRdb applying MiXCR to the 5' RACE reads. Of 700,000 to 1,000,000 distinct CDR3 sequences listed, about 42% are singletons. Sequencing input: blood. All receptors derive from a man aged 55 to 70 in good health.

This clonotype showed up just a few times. The CDR3 protein is CSARDLGGSYEQYF. The CDR3 coding sequence is TGCAGTGCTAGAGATCTGGGAGGGTCCTACGAGCAGTACTTC. V usage is TRBV20-1 and J usage is TRBJ2-7; 7 bases are shared with TRBD2. The CDR3 extends over 14 amino acids. V dropped 0 bases and J dropped 1; count of bases not matched to a gene: 3. Germline loops: CDR1 DFQATT, CDR2 SNEGSKA (reference sequence).

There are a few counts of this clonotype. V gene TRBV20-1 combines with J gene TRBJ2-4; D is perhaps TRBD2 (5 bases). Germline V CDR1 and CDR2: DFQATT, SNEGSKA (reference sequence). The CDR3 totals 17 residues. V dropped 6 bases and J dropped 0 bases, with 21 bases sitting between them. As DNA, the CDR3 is TGCAGTGCAACCTCCCTGGAGGCGGCGCCAGCCAAAAACATTCAGTACTTC. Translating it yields CSATSLEAAPAKNIQYF.

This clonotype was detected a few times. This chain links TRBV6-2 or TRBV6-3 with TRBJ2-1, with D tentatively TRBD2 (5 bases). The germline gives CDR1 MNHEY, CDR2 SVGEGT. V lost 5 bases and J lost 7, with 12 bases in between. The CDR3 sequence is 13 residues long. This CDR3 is CASSTPGLNEQFF. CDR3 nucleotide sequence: TGTGCCAGCAGTACCCCGGGATTGAATGAGCAGTTCTTC.

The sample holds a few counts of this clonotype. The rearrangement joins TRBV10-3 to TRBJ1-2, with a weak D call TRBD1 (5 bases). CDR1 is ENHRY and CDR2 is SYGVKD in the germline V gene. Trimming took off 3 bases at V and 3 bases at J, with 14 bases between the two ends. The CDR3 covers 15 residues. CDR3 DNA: TGTGCCATCAGTGATCGGTCAGGGAGTGACTATGGCTACACCTTC. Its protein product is CAISDRSGSDYGYTF.